This T cell receptor beta chain was identified in a study of blood T cell repertoires in COVID-19. Study-level information: The cDNA or gDNA used as material had been derived from T cells, B-cell-depleted T cells, or PBMCs.

Clones were sequenced by immunoSEQ multiplex PCR, and TCRdb holds only the in-frame ones, with some missing. The sample lists under 250,000 clones, more than 75% seen once, with approximately 10% in the top ten. Per the germline V gene, CDR1 is SGHTA and CDR2 is FQGNSA. The J segment lost 8 bases and the V segment lost 5 bases, leaving 14 bases of the junction unmatched. This CDR3 spans 16 amino acids. The clonotype originates from a man between 50 and 59 years old with COVID-19, enrolled during active disease. The specimen was peripheral blood. The gene calls are TRBV7-2 and TRBJ2-1; TRBD2 agrees at 8 bases. CDR3 nucleotides: TGTGCCAGCAGCCCCTCGAGATTAGCGGGACCGGATGAGCAGTTCTTC. It encodes CASSPSRLAGPDEQFF.